The TCR beta chain under discussion was sequenced for a study of blood T cell repertoires in COVID-19. As for the study in general: Samples taken during acute and convalescent COVID-19 were collected in the United States, Italy and Spain. Nucleic acid was either cDNA or gDNA, and it came from T cells, B-cell-depleted T cells, or PBMCs.

This CDR3 has 16 residues. V was pared by 1 base and J by 0 bases, with 9 bases between. The germline CDR1 and CDR2 sequences are SGHTA and FQGNSA. In the original analysis: How many nucleated cells were present was estimated from reference gene primer amplification. Here immunoSEQ multiplex PCR was the method, and the copy in TCRdb shows in-frame clones only, minus some. D and trimming were read from the DNA, whereas the V and J calls and clone size are those reported in that table. The table records 200,000 to 250,000 clones, approximately 84% of them present only once. The sequence came from a woman in her 30s who had recovered from COVID-19. The sequencing input was peripheral blood. The V call is TRBV7-2, the J call TRBJ2-2; tentative D call: TRBD2 (5 bases). DNA for the CDR3: TGTGCCAGCAGCTTAGAAGGCGGGTCGAACACCGGGGAGCTGTTTTTT. It specifies CASSLEGGSNTGELFF.